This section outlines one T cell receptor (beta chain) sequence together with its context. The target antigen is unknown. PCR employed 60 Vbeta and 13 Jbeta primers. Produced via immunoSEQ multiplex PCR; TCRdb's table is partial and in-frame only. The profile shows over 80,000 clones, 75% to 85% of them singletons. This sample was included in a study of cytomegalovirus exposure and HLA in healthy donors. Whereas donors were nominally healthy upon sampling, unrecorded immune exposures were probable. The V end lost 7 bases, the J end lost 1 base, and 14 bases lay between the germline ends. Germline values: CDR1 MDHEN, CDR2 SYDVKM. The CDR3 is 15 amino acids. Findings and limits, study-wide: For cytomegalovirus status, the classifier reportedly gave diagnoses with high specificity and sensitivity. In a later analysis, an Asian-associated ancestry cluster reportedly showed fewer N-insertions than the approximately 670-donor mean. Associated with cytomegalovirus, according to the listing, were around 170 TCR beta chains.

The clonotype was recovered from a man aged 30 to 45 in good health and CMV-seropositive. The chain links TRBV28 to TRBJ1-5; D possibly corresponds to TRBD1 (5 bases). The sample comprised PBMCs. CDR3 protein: CASIPGGGSNQPQHF. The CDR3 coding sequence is TGTGCCAGCATCCCGGGGGGGGGAAGCAATCAGCCCCAGCATTTT.